The 22 T cell receptor beta chains below all came from one sample that was sequenced in a study of identical twins. Via MiXCR, TCRdb re-called the 5' RACE reads, giving one row per CDR3 protein. In the table there are under 350,000 distinct CDR3 sequences, roughly 9% of which are singletons. Another study also made use of these data, one on yellow fever vaccine responses in identical twins.

Sequencing used CD8+ T cells sorted from blood. Every receptor here comes from a woman under 30 in good health.

In this sample, this clonotype turned up a few times. The chain recombines TRBV11-2 with TRBJ2-7, with 9 bases fitting TRBD1. Germline V lookup: CDR1 SGHAT, CDR2 FQNNGV. The CDR3 covers 15 residues. J was trimmed by 3 bases and V by 3 bases; bases with no gene match: 6. The CDR3 here is CASSFLQGADYEQYF. The CDR3 DNA follows: TGTGCCAGCAGCTTTTTACAGGGGGCGGACTACGAGCAGTACTTC.

The rearrangement uses TRBV6-1 and TRBJ2-2, with 10 positions matching TRBD1. J lost 6 bases, V lost 6 bases, and 13 bases had no gene match. The germline V gene encodes CDR1 MNHNS and CDR2 SASEGT. The CDR3 has 17 amino acids. The CDR3 loop is CASSLPRQGALPGELFF. The CDR3 DNA reads TGTGCCAGCAGCCTCCCCAGACAGGGGGCCCTCCCCGGGGAGCTGTTTTTT.

In its sample, this clonotype was seen many times. This chain joins TRBV28 and TRBJ2-5; TRBD2 matches at 9 bases. Trimming removed 3 bases from V and 2 bases from J; junction bases left unmatched: 16. Per germline, CDR1 MDHEN and CDR2 SYDVKM. CDR3 length: 19 residues. CDR3 sequence (DNA): TGTGCCAGCAGTTTCCCTGCAGGGCGGGAGGGCCCGATACAAGAGACCCAGTACTTC. Its protein is CASSFPAGREGPIQETQYF.

This clonotype has just a few counts. The V call is TRBV14, the J call TRBJ2-5, with D unresolved. The CDR3 contains 16 residues. Trimming stripped 0 bases from V and 3 bases from J, with 14 bases between. Germline loops: CDR1 SGHDN, CDR2 FVKESK. The CDR3 coding sequence is TGTGCCAGCAGCCAAGAGACGGAAGCTGATAAAGAGACCCAGTACTTC. Translated, it gives CASSQETEADKETQYF.

This clonotype turned up a few times. V usage is TRBV11-1 and J usage is TRBJ2-1; D may be TRBD2 (6 bases). The germline V and J ends were trimmed by 4 bases and 6 bases, with 28 bases remaining between them. The CDR3 is 19 amino acids. Germline CDR1 SGHAT, CDR2 FQDESV (reference sequence). DNA for the CDR3: TGTGCCAGCAGCTCCTTGGGAGGAACGGCCATTCCACCCTTCAATGAGCAGTTCTTC. Protein product: CASSSLGGTAIPPFNEQFF.

This clonotype turned up a few times. The CDR3 spells CASSPQGGQPQHF. DNA of the CDR3: TGTGCCAGCAGTCCACAGGGCGGGCAGCCCCAGCATTTT. This rearrangement joins TRBV27 to TRBJ1-5; tentative D call: TRBD1 (6 bases). V lost 5 bases to trimming and J lost 7 bases, with 12 bases between them. Germline V gene sequence: CDR1 MNHEY, CDR2 SMNVEV (reference sequence). The CDR3 is made up of 13 amino acids.

The chain couples TRBV19 to TRBJ2-7, with D perhaps TRBD2 (5 bases). CDR3 size: 14 residues. Germline V gives CDR1 LNHDA, CDR2 SQIVND (reference sequence). Trimming took off 3 bases at V and 0 bases at J, with 9 bases between the two ends. CDR3 coding DNA: TGTGCCAGTAGTATTGCCGGGAACTCCTACGAGCAGTACTTC. As protein: CASSIAGNSYEQYF.

The chain employs TRBV5-3 and TRBJ2-7, with 8 nucleotides matching TRBD1. TRBV5-3 is an ORF for which the function is uncertain. J lost 4 bases, V lost 4 bases, and 7 bases had no gene match. The CDR3 is 14 amino acids. CDR3 region: CARSPGQVFYEQYF. As DNA, the CDR3 is TGTGCCAGAAGCCCGGGACAGGTCTTTTACGAGCAGTACTTC.

This clonotype was seen repeatedly, ten times or more. The V gene is TRBV20-1, the J gene TRBJ2-1; 7 bases match TRBD2. The junction had 3 bases not matched to a gene; V was cut back by 1 base and J by 9 bases. The CDR3 length is 12 residues. Germline values: CDR1 DFQATT, CDR2 SNEGSKA (reference sequence). The CDR3 here is CSARGLAVEQFF. In DNA form, the CDR3 reads TGCAGTGCTAGAGGCCTAGCGGTTGAGCAGTTCTTC.

The chain links TRBV30 to TRBJ2-3, with 7 nucleotides matching TRBD1. J was trimmed by 6 bases and V by 3 bases; bases with no gene match: 6. There are 13 residues in the CDR3. Germline lookup yields CDR1 GTSNPN and CDR2 SVGIG (reference sequence). CDR3 DNA: TGTGCCTGGAGCGAGGGGGCGATGGATACGCAGTATTTT. Protein: CAWSEGAMDTQYF.

The chain recombines TRBV5-6 with TRBJ2-7; D could derive from TRBD1 or TRBD2 (5 bases each). The V gene lost 4 bases and the J gene lost 0 bases, with 11 bases spanning the gap. The CDR3 consists of 14 residues. From germline, CDR1 is SGHDT and CDR2 YYEEEE. Written as DNA, the CDR3 is TGTGCCAGCAGCCTGGGGGTTTTCTCCTACGAGCAGTACTTC. As protein: CASSLGVFSYEQYF.

This clonotype was observed many times. The V gene is TRBV9, the J gene TRBJ2-1; D not certain. Germline loops: CDR1 SGDLS, CDR2 YYNGEE. The germline V and J ends were trimmed by 4 bases and 1 base, with 12 bases remaining between them. This CDR3 region has 15 residues. DNA for the CDR3: TGTGCCAGCAGCTCCACTATAGGGTCCTACAATGAGCAGTTCTTC. It yields the protein CASSSTIGSYNEQFF.

This chain connects TRBV6-1 to TRBJ2-7; the match to TRBD2 covers 7 bases. V lost 7 bases, J lost 2 bases, and 8 bases stayed unmatched. The CDR3 is made up of 14 amino acids. Germline assignment: CDR1 MNHNS and CDR2 SASEGT. The CDR3 loop is CASTQGGRAYEQYF. The DNA for the CDR3 is TGTGCCAGCACCCAGGGAGGGAGGGCCTACGAGCAGTACTTC.

V is TRBV2 and J is TRBJ2-3; D gene uncertain. The CDR3 is 12 residues long. With 8 bases removed from V and 1 base from J, the gap between germline ends came to 7 bases. Germline loops: CDR1 SNHLY, CDR2 FYNNEI. The DNA of the CDR3 is TGTGCCAGCCGGTGGGGCACAGATACGCAGTATTTT. It encodes CASRWGTDTQYF.

This clonotype was observed many times. The chain employs TRBV28 and TRBJ1-5; possible D gene TRBD1, 5 bases. V was shortened by 7 bases and J by 9 bases, with 16 bases between the two germline ends. Per the germline V gene, CDR1 is MDHEN and CDR2 is SYDVKM. The CDR3 runs 13 residues. The CDR3 is CASTPTVPRPQHF. CDR3 nucleotides: TGTGCCAGCACTCCGACAGTCCCCAGGCCCCAGCATTTT.

This clonotype was seen at least ten times. The V gene is TRBV5-1, the J gene TRBJ2-2; D is unclear. The CDR3 totals 16 residues. Trimming removed 4 bases from V and 5 bases from J, with 18 bases in between. The V gene's germline CDR1 is SGHRS and CDR2 YFSETQ. The CDR3 is CASSIGILDITGELFF. The CDR3 DNA reads as TGCGCCAGCAGCATAGGTATACTGGATATAACCGGGGAGCTGTTTTTT.

The CDR3 sequence: CASSDGGSPLHF. The DNA of the CDR3 is TGTGCCAGCAGTGATGGGGGTTCACCCCTCCACTTT. The genes are TRBV12-3 or TRBV12-4 and TRBJ1-6; a weak D match, TRBD1 (5 bases). Trimming cost V 5 bases and J 9 bases, with 8 bases left between them. This CDR3 is built from 12 residues.

The sample holds many counts of this clonotype. The chain recombines TRBV5-1 with TRBJ1-2; D gene ambiguous. V was trimmed by 0 bases and J by 2 bases, leaving 11 bases between them. Germline CDR1 and CDR2: SGHRS and YFSETQ. The CDR3 runs 15 residues. The CDR3: CASSLDGTLNYGYTF. In DNA form, the CDR3 reads TGCGCCAGCAGCTTGGATGGCACATTAAACTATGGCTACACCTTC.

This clonotype was detected ten times or more. The CDR3 protein is CASSLSVREGLSYNEQFF. The CDR3 nucleotides are TGTGCCAGCAGCTTATCGGTGCGGGAGGGCCTATCCTACAATGAGCAGTTCTTC. The rearrangement links TRBV7-2 to TRBJ2-1, with 9 bases aligning to TRBD2. J was trimmed by 1 base and V by 2 bases; bases with no gene match: 9. CDR1 is SGHTA, CDR2 FQGNSA, per germline. CDR3 size: 18 residues.

This clonotype was counted a few times. The chain has TRBV11-2 and TRBJ2-7; the match to TRBD2 covers 8 bases. J lost 4 bases, V lost 2 bases, and 7 bases had no gene match. Germline lookup yields CDR1 SGHAT and CDR2 FQNNGV. The CDR3 totals 15 residues. The CDR3 loop reads CASSLLSGGGYEQYF. CDR3 in DNA: TGTGCCAGCAGCTTACTGAGTGGCGGGGGGTACGAGCAGTACTTC.

The rearrangement joins TRBV4-1 to TRBJ2-3; D is perhaps TRBD2 (6 bases). This CDR3 is 16 amino acids long. Trimming removed 0 bases at V and 0 bases at J, with 10 bases between. The germline V gene encodes CDR1 MGHRA and CDR2 YSYEKL. This chain's CDR3 is CASSQDPSGSTDTQYF. CDR3 bases: TGCGCCAGCAGCCAAGATCCGAGCGGGAGCACAGATACGCAGTATTTT.

This clonotype has only one observation. A much bigger clone sits one base away, suggesting this may be a read error. The chain is built from TRBV5-1 and TRBJ2-3, with D maybe TRBD1 (6 bases). V shed 8 bases and J shed 4 bases, with 14 bases lying between them. In germline, CDR1 is SGHRS, CDR2 YFSETQ. This CDR3 spans 13 amino acids. As DNA, the CDR3 is TGCGCCAGTCAGGACAGAGTTCCAGATACGCAGTATTTT. This sequence encodes CASQDRVPDTQYF.